Listed below are T cell receptor beta chains from one sample, sequenced in a study of cytomegalovirus exposure and HLA in healthy donors. Assay used: immunoSEQ multiplex PCR; TCRdb lists only in-frame clones, some missing. The table lists 95,000 to 150,000 clones, about 80% of them singletons. The sample taken for sequencing was PBMCs. The source is a woman under 30 in good health and CMV-seronegative. CDR3s include the opening cysteine and the closing phenylalanine or tryptophan.

v_call cdr3_aa
TRBV6-5 CASRRDRVDQPQHF
TRBV7-3 CASSNFRGGEQYF
TRBV13 CASSLDPGGYDEQYF
TRBV6-1 CASRTGDPWQNIQYF
TRBV5-4 CASSFRQGTPYEQYF
TRBV19 CASTTEGGNQPQHF
TRBV6-5 CASSRAEGTGQPQHF
TRBV10-3 CATSYGTGVPENEKLFF
TRBV9 CASSSTGFTEAFF
TRBV19 CASSLIGQTQETQYF
TRBV7-2 CASSPRRVSTDTQYF
TRBV20-1 CSAPGGTEAFF
TRBV5-1 CASSFAPRDYGYTF
TRBV7-2 CASSSYRGSNQPQHF
TRBV7-9 CASSSQAGTGTSPLHF
TRBV5-1 CASSLDQGTEAFF
TRBV5-1 CASSPTWRGTYNEQFF
TRBV6-1 CASSGARGHRASGNTIYF
TRBV11-2 CASSPGQNLRQYF
TRBV5-1 CASSLDGASTDTQYF
TRBV6-5 CASRSSGQAGYEQYF
TRBV7-2 CASSLGSTQGAYGYTF
TRBV6-1 CASSTSGTDTQYF
TRBV14 CASSHWAGAYEQYF
TRBV2 CASSGSMAGENIRDQPQHF
TRBV19 CASSIDHLLGLAGDQFF
TRBV5-1 CASSLSLDRGETQYF
TRBV28 CASSFLQGGGNEQFF
TRBV4-1 CASSQLQVHYGYTF
TRBV5-1 CASTGQQHSGANGLTF
TRBV7-2 CASTGGQGHYGYTF
TRBV9 CASSPQPGQGLRAFF
TRBV5-5 CASSLLVSYNEQFF
TRBV19 CATAWTGKMSGANGLTF
TRBV4-2 CASSPKGSFQGDTQYF
TRBV10-3 CAISTTGSEKLFF
TRBV7-2 CASSVEQGSSYEQYF
TRBV7-6 CASSLTGTGGAWGYTF
TRBV5-1 CASSLAIGGFEQFF
TRBV5-6 CASSLDRAGVGETQYF
TRBV9 CASSVMEGASNYGYTF
TRBV28 CASSLGSYYEQYF
TRBV7-2 CASSFLGGTYEQYF
TRBV6-1 CASSDRRLAPYNEQFF
TRBV4-1 CASSQVPPTGDEQYF